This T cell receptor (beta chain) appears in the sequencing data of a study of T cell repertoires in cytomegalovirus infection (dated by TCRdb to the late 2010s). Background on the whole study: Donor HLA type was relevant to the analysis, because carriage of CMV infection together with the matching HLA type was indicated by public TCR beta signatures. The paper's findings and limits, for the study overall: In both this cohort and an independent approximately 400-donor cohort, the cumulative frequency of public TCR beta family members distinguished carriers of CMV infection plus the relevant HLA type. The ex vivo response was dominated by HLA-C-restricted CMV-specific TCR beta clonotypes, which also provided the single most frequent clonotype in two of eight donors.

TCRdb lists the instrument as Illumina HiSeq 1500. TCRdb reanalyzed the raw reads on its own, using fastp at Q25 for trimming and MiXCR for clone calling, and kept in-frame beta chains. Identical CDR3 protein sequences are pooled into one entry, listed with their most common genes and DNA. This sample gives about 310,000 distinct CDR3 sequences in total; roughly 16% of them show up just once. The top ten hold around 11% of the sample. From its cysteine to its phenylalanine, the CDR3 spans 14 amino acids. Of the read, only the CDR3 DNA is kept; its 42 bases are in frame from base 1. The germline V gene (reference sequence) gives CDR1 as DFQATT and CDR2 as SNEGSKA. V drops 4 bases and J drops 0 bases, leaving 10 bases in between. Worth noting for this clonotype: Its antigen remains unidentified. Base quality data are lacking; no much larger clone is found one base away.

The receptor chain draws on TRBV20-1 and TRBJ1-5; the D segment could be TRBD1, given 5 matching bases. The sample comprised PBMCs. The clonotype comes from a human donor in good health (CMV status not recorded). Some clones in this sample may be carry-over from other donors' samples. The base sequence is TGCAGTGCTATCAACAGGTATAGCAATCAGCCCCAGCATTTT. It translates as CSAINRYSNQPQHF.